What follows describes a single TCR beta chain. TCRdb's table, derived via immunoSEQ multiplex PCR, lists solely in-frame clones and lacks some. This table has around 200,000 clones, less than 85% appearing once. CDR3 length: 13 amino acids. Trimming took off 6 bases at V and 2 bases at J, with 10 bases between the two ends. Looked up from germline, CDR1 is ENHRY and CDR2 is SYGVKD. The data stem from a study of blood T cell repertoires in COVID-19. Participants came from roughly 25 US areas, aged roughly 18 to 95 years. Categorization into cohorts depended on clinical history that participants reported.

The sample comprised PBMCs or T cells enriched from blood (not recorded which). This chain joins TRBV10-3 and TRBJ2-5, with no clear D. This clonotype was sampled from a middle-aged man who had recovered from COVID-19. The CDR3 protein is CAIRRFSQETQYF. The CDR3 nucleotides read TGTGCCATCAGGAGGTTTTCTCAAGAGACCCAGTACTTC.